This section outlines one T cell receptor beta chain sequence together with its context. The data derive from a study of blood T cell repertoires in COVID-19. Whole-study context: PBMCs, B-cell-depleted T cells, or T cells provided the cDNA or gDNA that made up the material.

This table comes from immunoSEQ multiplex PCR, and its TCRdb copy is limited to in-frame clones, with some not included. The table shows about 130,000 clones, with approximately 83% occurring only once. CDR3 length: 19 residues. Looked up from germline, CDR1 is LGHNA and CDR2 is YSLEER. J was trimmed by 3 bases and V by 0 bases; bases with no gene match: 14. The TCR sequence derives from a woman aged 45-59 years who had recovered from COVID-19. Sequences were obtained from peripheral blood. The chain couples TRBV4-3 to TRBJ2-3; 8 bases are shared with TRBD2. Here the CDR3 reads CASSQENRGASGRTDTQYF. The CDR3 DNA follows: TGCGCCAGCAGCCAAGAAAACAGAGGGGCCAGCGGGAGAACAGATACGCAGTATTTT.